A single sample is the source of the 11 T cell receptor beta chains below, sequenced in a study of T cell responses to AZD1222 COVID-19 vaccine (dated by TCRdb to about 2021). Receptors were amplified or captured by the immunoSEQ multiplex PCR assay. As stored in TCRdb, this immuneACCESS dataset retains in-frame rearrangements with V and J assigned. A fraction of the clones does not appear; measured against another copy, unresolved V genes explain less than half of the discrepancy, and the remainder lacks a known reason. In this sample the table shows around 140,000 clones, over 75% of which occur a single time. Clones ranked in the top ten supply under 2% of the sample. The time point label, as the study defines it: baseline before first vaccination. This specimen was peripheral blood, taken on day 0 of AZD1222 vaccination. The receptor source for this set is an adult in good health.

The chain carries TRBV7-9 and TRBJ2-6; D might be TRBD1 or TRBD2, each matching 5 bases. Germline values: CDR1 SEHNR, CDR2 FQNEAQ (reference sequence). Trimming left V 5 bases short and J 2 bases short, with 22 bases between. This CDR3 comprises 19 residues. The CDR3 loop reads CASSLGLPRGLAGANVLTF. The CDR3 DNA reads TGTGCCAGCAGCCTCGGGCTGCCTCGGGGCCTGGCTGGGGCCAACGTCCTGACTTTC.

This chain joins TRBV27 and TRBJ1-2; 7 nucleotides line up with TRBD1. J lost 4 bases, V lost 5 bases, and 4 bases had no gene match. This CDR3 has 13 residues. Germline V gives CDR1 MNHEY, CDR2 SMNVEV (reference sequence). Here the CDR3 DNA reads TGTGCCAGCAGTCCAGGGGACAGCTATGGCTACACCTTC. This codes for CASSPGDSYGYTF.

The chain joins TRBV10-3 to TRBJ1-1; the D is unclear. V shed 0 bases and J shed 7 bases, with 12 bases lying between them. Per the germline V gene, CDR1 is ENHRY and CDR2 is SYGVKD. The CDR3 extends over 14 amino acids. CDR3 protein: CAISESGYHHEAFF. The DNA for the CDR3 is TGTGCCATCAGTGAGTCCGGGTATCACCATGAAGCTTTCTTT.

CDR3 sequence reads: CASSQTETTTRQYF. The CDR3 nucleotides are TGTGCCAGCAGCCAAACGGAAACTACTACGAGGCAGTACTTC. The rearrangement joins TRBV3-1 (or the pseudogene TRBV3-2) to TRBJ2-7; D is undetermined. The CDR3 has 14 amino acids. Trimming stripped 2 bases from V and 9 bases from J, with 17 bases between. CDR1 and CDR2 from the germline V gene are LGHDT and YNNKEL (reference sequence).

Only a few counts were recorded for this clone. In DNA, the CDR3 is TGTGCCAGCAGCTTGGAACAGTTGAACACTGAAGCTTTCTTT. It is translated as CASSLEQLNTEAFF. V and J are TRBV5-6 and TRBJ1-1; D is unclear. The CDR3 sequence is 14 residues long. The germline gives CDR1 SGHDT, CDR2 YYEEEE. Trimming took off 0 bases at V and 0 bases at J, with 6 bases between the two ends. Full variable domain (remainder filled in from reference TRBV5-6 and TRBJ1-1): DAGVTQSPTHLIKTRGQQVTLRCSPKSGHDTVSWYQQALGQGPQFIFQYYEEEERQRGNFPDRFSGHQFPNYSSELNVNALLLGDSALYLCASSLEQLNTEAFFGQGTRLTVV.

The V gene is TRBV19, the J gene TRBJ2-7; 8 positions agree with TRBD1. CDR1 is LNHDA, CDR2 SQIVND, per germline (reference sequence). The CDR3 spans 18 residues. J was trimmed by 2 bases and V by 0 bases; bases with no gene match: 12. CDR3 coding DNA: TGTGCCAGTAGTATAGATCTGGAGACAGGGGAGAATCCCTACGAGCAGTACTTC. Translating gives CASSIDLETGENPYEQYF.

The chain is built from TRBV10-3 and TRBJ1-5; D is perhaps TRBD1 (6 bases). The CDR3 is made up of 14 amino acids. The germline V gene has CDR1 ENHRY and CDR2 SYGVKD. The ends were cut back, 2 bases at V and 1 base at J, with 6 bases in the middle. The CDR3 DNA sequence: TGTGCCATCAGTGAGGGACAGAGCAATCAGCCCCAGCATTTT. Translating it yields CAISEGQSNQPQHF.

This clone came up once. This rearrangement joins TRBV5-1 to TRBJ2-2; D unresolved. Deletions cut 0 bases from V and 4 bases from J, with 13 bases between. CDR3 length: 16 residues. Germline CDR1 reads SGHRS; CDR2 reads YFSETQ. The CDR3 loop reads CASSLGTAPGTGELFF. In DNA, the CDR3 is TGCGCCAGCAGCTTGGGGACCGCTCCGGGCACCGGGGAGCTGTTTTTT.

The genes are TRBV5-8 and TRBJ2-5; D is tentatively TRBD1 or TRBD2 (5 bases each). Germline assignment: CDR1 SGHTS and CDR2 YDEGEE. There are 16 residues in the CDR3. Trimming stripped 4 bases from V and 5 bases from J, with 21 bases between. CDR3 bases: TGTGCCAGCAGCACATACAGGATGGGGGTAGCGGAGACCCAGTACTTC. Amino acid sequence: CASSTYRMGVAETQYF.

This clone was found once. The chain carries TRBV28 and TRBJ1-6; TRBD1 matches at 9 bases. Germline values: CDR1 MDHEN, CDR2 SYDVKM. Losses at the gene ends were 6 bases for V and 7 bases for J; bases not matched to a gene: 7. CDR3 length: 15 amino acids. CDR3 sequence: CASSPPGTGNSPLHF. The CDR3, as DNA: TGTGCCAGCAGCCCCCCCGGGACAGGGAATTCACCCCTCCACTTT.

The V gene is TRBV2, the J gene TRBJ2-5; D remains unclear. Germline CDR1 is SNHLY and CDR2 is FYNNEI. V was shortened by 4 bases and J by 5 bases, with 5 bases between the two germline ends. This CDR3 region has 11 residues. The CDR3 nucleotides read TGTGCCAGCAGTGTTATGGAGACCCAGTACTTC. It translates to CASSVMETQYF. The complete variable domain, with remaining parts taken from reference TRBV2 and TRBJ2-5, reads EPEVTQTPSHQVTQMGQEVILRCVPISNHLYFYWYRQILGQKVEFLVSFYNNEISEKSEIFDDQFSVERPDGSNFTLKIRSTKLEDSAMYFCASSVMETQYFGPGTRLLVL.